This TCR beta chain derives from a study of technical replicates of blood from a handful of donors. This CDR3 has 13 amino acids. Trimming took off 2 bases at V and 2 bases at J, with 5 bases between the two ends. Germline V gives CDR1 SGDLS, CDR2 YYNGEE. Assay used: immunoSEQ multiplex PCR; TCRdb lists only in-frame clones, some missing. Of fewer than 85,000 clones in the sample, about 93% are singletons; the top ten hold about 0.25%. The specimen sequenced was T cells isolated from PBMCs. The chain carries TRBV9 and TRBJ2-1; D ambiguous. This clonotype was obtained from a human donor in good health. The CDR3 nucleotides are TGTGCCAGCAGCGTCGGTACCTACAATGAGCAGTTCTTC. Its translation is CASSVGTYNEQFF.